This TCR beta chain was found in a study of cytomegalovirus exposure and HLA in healthy donors. Regarding the study as a whole: Excluded: some indistinguishable V segments such as TRBV6-2 and TRBV6-3. Highest at DRB1 and lowest at HLA-C, TCR association rates differed among HLA loci in a later analysis. A list of around 160 TCR beta chains associated with cytomegalovirus was given.

With respect to this clone: The antigen is undetermined.

V was clipped by 6 bases and J by 6 bases; unmatched bases: 8. This CDR3 has 15 residues. Per germline, CDR1 MDHEN and CDR2 SYDVKM. PCR employed 60 Vbeta and 13 Jbeta primers. Per the study methods: Unique TCR beta chains numbered roughly 83 million in a later analysis, with approximately 10 million shared. The data were produced by immunoSEQ multiplex PCR, yet TCRdb's version contains in-frame clones alone and is incomplete. That table supplies the V and J calls and clone size; D and trimming were determined from the DNA. This sample carries some 130,000 clones, around 75% of them seen once, and the ten largest clones take about 3.4%.

The clonotype comes from a man aged 40-50 years in good health and CMV-seronegative. The J gene is TRBJ2-2, the V gene TRBV28, with TRBD1 matching 9 bases. Sequencing was carried out using PBMCs. CDR3 nucleotide sequence: TGTGCCAGCAGGGGGGCGGGACAGGGTCCCGGGGAGCTGTTTTTT. As protein: CASRGAGQGPGELFF.